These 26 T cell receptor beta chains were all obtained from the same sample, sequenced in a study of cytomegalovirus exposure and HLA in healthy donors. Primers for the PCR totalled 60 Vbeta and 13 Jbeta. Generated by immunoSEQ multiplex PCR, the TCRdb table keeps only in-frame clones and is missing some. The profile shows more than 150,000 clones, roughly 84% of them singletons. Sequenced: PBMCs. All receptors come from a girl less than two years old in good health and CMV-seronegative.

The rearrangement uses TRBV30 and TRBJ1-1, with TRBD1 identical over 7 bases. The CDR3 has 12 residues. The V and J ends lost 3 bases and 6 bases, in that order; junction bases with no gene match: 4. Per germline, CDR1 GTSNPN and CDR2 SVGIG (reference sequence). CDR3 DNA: TGTGCCTGGAGGACAGGGAAGGCTGAAGCTTTCTTT. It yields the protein CAWRTGKAEAFF.

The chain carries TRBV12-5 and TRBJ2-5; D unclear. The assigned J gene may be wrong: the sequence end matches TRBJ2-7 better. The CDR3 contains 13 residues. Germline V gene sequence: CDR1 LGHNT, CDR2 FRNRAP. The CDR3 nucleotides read TGTGCTAGTGGTTTAGAACCCTGGAGCGAGCAGTACTTC. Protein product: CASGLEPWSEQYF.

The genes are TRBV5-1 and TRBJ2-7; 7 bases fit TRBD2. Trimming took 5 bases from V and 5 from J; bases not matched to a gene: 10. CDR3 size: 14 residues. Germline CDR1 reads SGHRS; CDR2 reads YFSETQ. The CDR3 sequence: CASSPSGAHHEQYF. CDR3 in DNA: TGCGCCAGCAGTCCCAGCGGGGCCCACCACGAGCAGTACTTC.

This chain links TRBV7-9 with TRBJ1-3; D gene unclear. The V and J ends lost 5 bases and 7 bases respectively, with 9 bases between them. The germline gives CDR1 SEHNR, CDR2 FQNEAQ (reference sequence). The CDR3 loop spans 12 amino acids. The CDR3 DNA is TGTGCCAGCAGCACCAGAGGGAACACCATATATTTT. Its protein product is CASSTRGNTIYF.

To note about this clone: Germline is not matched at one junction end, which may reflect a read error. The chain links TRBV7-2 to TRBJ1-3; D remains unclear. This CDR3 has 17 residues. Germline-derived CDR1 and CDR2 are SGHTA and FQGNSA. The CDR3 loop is CASNLVIAVSSGNTIYF. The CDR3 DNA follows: TGTGCCAGCAACTTAGTGATTGCGGTGAGCTCTGGAAACACCATATATTTT.

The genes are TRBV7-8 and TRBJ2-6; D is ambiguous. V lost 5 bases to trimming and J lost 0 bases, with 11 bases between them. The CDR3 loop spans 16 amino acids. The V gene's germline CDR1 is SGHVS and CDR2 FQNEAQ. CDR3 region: CASSLNTGSGANVLTF. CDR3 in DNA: TGTGCCAGCAGCCTGAATACGGGCTCTGGGGCCAACGTCCTGACTTTC.

The CDR3, as DNA: TGTGCCAGCAGCTTAGACGGGACAGGGCAGGAGCAGTTCTTC. Its translation: CASSLDGTGQEQFF. This chain uses TRBV11-3 with TRBJ2-1; TRBD1 matches 9 bases. V lost 0 bases and J lost 10; bases outside the gene matches: 4. Germline V gene data show CDR1 as SGHNT and CDR2 as YENEEA. The CDR3 runs to 14 residues. Full variable domain (rest looked up from reference TRBV11-3 and TRBJ2-1): EAGVVQSPRYKIIEKKQPVAFWCNPISGHNTLYWYLQNLGQGPELLIRYENEEAVDDSQLPKDRFSAERLKGVDSTLKIQPAELGDSAVYLCASSLDGTGQEQFFGPGTRLTVL.

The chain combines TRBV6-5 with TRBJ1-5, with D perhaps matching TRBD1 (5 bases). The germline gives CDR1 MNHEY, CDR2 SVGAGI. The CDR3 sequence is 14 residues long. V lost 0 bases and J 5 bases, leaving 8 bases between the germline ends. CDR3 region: CASSYSGEDQPQHF. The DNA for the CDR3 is TGTGCCAGCAGTTACTCAGGGGAGGATCAGCCCCAGCATTTT.

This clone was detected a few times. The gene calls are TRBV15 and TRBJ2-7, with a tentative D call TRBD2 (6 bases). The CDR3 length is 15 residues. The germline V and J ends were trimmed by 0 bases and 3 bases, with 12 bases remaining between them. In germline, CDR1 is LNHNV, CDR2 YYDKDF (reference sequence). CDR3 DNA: TGTGCCACCAGCAGAGAGTCCGGACTATACTACGAGCAGTACTTC. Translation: CATSRESGLYYEQYF.

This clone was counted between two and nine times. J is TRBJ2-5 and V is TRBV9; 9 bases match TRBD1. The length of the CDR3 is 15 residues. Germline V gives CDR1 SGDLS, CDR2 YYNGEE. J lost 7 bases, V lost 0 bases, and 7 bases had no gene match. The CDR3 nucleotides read TGTGCCAGCAGCGTAGGTTGGACAGGGGATGTGACCCAGTACTTC. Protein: CASSVGWTGDVTQYF.

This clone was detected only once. The CDR3 DNA sequence: TGTGCCATCGCGACAAAGAACAATGAGCAGTTCTTC. It translates to CAIATKNNEQFF. The rearrangement uses TRBV10-3 and TRBJ2-1, with D uncertain. The CDR3 consists of 12 residues. Germline CDR1 is ENHRY and CDR2 is SYGVKD. V was trimmed by 8 bases and J by 5 bases, leaving 10 bases between them.

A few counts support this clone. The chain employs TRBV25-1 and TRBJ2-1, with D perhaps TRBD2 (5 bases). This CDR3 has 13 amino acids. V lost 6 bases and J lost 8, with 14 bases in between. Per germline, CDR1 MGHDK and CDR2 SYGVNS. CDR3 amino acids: CASRSPLAYEQFF. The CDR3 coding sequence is TGTGCCAGCAGAAGTCCGCTAGCTTATGAGCAGTTCTTC.

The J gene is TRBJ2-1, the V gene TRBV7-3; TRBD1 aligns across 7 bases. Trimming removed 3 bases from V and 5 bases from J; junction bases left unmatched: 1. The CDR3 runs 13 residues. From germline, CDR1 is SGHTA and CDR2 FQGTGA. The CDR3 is CASSFDRDNEQFF. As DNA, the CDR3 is TGTGCCAGCAGCTTCGACAGGGACAATGAGCAGTTCTTC.

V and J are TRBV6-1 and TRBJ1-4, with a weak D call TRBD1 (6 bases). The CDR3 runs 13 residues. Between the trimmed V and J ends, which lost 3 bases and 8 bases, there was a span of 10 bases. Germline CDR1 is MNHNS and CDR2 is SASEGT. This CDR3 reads CASSDRGGEKLFF. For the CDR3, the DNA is TGTGCCAGCAGTGACAGGGGTGGCGAAAAACTGTTTTTT.

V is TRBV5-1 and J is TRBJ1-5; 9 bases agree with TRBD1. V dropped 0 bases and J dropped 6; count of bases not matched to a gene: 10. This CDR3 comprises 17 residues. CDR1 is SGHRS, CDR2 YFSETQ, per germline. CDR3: CASSLEPSGQGGQPQHF. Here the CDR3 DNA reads TGCGCCAGCAGCTTGGAGCCCTCGGGACAGGGCGGTCAGCCCCAGCATTTT.

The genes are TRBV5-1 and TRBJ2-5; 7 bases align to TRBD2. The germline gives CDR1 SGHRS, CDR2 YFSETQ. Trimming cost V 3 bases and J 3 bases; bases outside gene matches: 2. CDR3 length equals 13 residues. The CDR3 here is CASSSGGEETQYF. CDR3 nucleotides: TGCGCCAGCAGCTCGGGGGGAGAAGAGACCCAGTACTTC.

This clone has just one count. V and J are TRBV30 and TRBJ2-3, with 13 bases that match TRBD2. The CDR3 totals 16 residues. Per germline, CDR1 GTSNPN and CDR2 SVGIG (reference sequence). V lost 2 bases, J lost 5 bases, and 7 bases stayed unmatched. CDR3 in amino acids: CAWSYDRTSGGDTQYF. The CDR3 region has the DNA TGTGCCTGGAGTTATGATCGGACTAGCGGGGGAGATACGCAGTATTTT.

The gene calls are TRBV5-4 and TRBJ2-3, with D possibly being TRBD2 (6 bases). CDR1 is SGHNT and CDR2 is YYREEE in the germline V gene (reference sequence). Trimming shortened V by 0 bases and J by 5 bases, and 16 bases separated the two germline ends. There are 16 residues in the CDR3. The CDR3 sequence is CASSLVGGERGDTQYF. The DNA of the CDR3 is TGTGCCAGCAGCTTGGTGGGAGGAGAAAGGGGAGATACGCAGTATTTT.

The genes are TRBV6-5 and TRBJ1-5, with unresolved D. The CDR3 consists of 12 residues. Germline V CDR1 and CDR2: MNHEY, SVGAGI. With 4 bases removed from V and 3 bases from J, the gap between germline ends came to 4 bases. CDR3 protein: CASSSNNQPQHF. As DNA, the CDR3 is TGTGCCAGCAGTTCCAACAATCAGCCCCAGCATTTT.

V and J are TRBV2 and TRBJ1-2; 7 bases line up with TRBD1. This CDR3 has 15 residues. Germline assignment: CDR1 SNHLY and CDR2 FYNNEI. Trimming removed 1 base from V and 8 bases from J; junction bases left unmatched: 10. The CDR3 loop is CASSEGQGRTGGYTF. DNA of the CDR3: TGTGCCAGCAGTGAAGGTCAGGGCAGGACAGGAGGCTACACCTTC.

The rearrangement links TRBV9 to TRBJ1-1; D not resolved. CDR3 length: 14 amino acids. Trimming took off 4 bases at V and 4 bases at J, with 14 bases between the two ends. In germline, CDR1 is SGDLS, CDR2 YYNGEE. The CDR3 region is CASSRERVGTEAFF. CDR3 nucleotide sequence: TGTGCCAGCAGCCGCGAGCGGGTTGGCACTGAAGCTTTCTTT.

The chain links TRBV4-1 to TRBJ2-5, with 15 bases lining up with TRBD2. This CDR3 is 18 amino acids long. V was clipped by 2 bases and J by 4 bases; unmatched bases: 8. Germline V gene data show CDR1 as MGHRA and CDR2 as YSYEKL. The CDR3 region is CASSQRTSGRARGETQYF. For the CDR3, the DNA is TGCGCCAGCAGCCAACGGACTAGCGGGAGGGCCAGGGGAGAGACCCAGTACTTC.

The CDR3 loop is CASSEGLYGYTF. In nucleotides, the CDR3 is TGTGCCAGCAGTGAAGGACTCTACGGCTACACCTTC. V gene TRBV25-1 combines with J gene TRBJ1-2, with D uncertain. The V end lost 2 bases, the J end lost 8 bases, and 9 bases lay between the germline ends. The CDR3 sequence is 12 residues long. Germline CDR1 reads MGHDK; CDR2 reads SYGVNS.

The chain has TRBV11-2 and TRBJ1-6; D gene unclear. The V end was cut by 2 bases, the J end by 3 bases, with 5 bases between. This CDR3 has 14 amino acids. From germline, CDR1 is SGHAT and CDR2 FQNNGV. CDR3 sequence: CASSLRGYNSPLHF. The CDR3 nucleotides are TGTGCCAGCAGCTTACGGGGCTATAATTCACCCCTCCACTTT.

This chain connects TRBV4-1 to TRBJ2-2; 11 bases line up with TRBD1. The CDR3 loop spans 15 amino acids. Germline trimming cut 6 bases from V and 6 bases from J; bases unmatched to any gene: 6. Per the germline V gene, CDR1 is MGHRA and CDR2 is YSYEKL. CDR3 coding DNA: TGCGCCAGCAGACCGGGACAGGGGGTCGCCGGGGAGCTGTTTTTT. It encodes CASRPGQGVAGELFF.

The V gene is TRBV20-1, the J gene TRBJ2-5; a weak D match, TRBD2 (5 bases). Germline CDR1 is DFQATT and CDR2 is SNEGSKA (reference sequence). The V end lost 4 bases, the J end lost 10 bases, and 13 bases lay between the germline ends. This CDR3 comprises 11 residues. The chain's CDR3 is CSAILEADQYF. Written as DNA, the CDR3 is TGCAGTGCTATACTGGAGGCAGACCAGTACTTC.